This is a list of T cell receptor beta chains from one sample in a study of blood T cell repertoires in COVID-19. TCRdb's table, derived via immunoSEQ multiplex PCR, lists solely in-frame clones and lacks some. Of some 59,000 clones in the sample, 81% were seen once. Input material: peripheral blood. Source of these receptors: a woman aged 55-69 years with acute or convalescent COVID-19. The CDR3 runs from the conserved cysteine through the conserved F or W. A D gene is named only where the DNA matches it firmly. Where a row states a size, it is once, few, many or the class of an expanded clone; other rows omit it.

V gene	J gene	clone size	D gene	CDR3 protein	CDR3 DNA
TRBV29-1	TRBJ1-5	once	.	CSVVEGNQPQHF	TGCAGCGTTGTGGAGGGAAATCAGCCCCAGCATTTT
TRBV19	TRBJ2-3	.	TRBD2	CASSISGLAGGPDTQYF	TGTGCCAGTAGTATATCGGGACTAGCGGGGGGCCCAGATACGCAGTATTTT
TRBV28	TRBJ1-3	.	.	CASSLLGGQGNTIYF	TGTGCCAGCAGTTTATTAGGCGGACAGGGAAACACCATATATTTT
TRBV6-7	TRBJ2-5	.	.	CASSYFPWRGPRKTQYF	TGTGCCAGCAGTTACTTCCCTTGGCGGGGGCCTAGGAAGACCCAGTACTTC
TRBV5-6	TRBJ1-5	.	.	CASSPGALSNQPQHF	TGTGCCAGCAGCCCTGGGGCTTTGAGCAATCAGCCCCAGCATTTT
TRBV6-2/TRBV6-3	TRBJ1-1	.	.	CASSRPTPPNTEAFF	TGTGCCAGCAGTCGTCCAACTCCGCCGAACACTGAAGCTTTCTTT
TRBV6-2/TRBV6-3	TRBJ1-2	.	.	CASSYGRDYGYTF	TGTGCCAGCAGTTATGGCCGGGACTATGGCTACACCTTC
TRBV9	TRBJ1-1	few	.	CASSVSGTSNTEAFF	TGTGCCAGCAGCGTAAGCGGGACCTCGAACACTGAAGCTTTCTTT
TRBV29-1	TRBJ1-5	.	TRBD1	CSVGTGGGQPQHF	TGCAGCGTTGGGACAGGGGGAGGTCAGCCCCAGCATTTT
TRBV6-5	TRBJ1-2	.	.	CASSYLPTRGYTF	TGTGCCAGCAGTTATCTCCCCACTCGGGGCTACACCTTC
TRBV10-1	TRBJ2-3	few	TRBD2	CASSDGGETDTQYF	TGCGCCAGCAGTGACGGGGGGGAAACAGATACGCAGTATTTT
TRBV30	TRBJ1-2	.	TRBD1	CAWSVAQGMDGYTF	TGTGCCTGGAGTGTAGCACAGGGGATGGATGGCTACACCTTC
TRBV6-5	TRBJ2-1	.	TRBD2	CASSPRTRWDEQFF	TGTGCCAGCAGTCCCCGGACTAGATGGGATGAGCAGTTCTTC
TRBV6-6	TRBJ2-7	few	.	CASSLGHSYEQYF	TGTGCCAGCAGTTTGGGACACTCCTACGAGCAGTACTTC
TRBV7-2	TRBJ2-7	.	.	CASSLGRDYEQYF	TGTGCCAGCAGCTTAGGGCGGGACTACGAGCAGTACTTC
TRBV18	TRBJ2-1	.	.	CASSPEGLRYYNEQFF	TGTGCCAGCTCACCAGAGGGATTGCGCTACTACAATGAGCAGTTCTTC
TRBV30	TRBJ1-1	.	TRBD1	CACRTGAMNTEAFF	TGTGCCTGTCGGACAGGGGCAATGAACACTGAAGCTTTCTTT
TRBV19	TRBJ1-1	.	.	CASTRTDMNTEAFF	TGTGCCAGTACCCGGACAGATATGAACACTGAAGCTTTCTTT
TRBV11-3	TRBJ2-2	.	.	CASSFIQGGTGELFF	TGTGCCAGCAGCTTTATCCAGGGCGGTACCGGGGAGCTGTTTTTT
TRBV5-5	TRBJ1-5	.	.	CASSPGGNQPQHF	TGTGCCAGCAGTCCAGGGGGCAATCAGCCCCAGCATTTT
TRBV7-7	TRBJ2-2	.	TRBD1	CASSLGTQGTGGELFF	TGTGCTAGCAGCTTAGGAACGCAGGGGACAGGCGGGGAGCTGTTTTTT
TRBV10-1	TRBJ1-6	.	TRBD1	CASSPTTGGNSPLHF	TGCGCCAGCAGTCCGACGACAGGGGGAAATTCACCCCTCCACTTT
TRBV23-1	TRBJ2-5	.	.	CASSQSSTEEGLETQYF	TGCGCCAGCAGTCAATCTTCCACGGAAGAGGGTTTAGAGACCCAGTACTTC
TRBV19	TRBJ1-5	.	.	CASSGAGSNQPQHF	TGTGCCAGTAGTGGAGCAGGGAGCAATCAGCCCCAGCATTTT
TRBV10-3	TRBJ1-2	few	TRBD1	CALTKGANYGYTF	TGTGCCCTGACCAAGGGGGCGAACTATGGCTACACCTTC
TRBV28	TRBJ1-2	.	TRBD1	CASSRDRPNGYTF	TGTGCCAGCAGTCGGGACAGACCAAATGGCTACACCTTC
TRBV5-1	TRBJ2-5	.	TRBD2	CASSRRTSGNARGETQYF	TGCGCCAGCAGCCGGAGGACTAGCGGGAATGCACGGGGAGAGACCCAGTACTTC
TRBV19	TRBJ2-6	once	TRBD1	CASSRQGPSSGANVLTF	TGTGCCAGTAGTAGACAGGGGCCTAGCTCTGGGGCCAACGTCCTGACTTTC
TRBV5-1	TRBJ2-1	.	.	CASSQGRGSYNEQFF	TGCGCCAGCTCCCAGGGGAGGGGCTCCTACAATGAGCAGTTCTTC
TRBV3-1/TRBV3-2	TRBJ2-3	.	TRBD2	CASSQAGLAGNQQYF	TGTGCCAGCAGCCAGGCAGGACTAGCGGGAAACCAGCAGTATTTT
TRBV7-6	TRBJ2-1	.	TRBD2	CASSPGGLERTNEQFF	TGTGCCAGCAGCCCCGGAGGACTAGAACGCACAAATGAGCAGTTCTTC
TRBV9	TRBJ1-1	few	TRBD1	CASSPRTGNTEAFF	TGTGCCAGCAGCCCTCGGACAGGTAACACTGAAGCTTTCTTT
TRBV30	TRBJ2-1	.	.	CAWSPWSRSSYNEQFF	TGTGCCTGGAGCCCCTGGAGCCGGAGCTCCTACAATGAGCAGTTCTTC
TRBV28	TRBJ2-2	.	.	CASSLKRGIAGELFF	TGTGCCAGCAGTTTAAAAAGGGGCATCGCCGGGGAGCTGTTTTTT
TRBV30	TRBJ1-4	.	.	CAWTSGHKNEKLFF	TGTGCCTGGACGTCTGGACATAAAAACGAAAAACTGTTTTTT
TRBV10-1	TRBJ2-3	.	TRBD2	CASSDGWTSGSSSTDTQYF	TGCGCCAGCAGTGACGGTTGGACTAGCGGGAGTTCTAGCACAGATACGCAGTATTTT
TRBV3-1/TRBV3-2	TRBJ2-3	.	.	CASSQAGLPSTDTQYF	TGTGCCAGCAGCCAGGCCGGACTACCAAGCACAGATACGCAGTATTTT
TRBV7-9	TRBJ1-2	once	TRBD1	CASSNTRQGSYGYTF	TGTGCCAGCAGCAATACCCGACAGGGATCCTATGGCTACACCTTC
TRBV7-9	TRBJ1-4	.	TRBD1	CASSPRDRAGEKLFF	TGTGCCAGCAGCCCGCGGGACAGGGCGGGTGAAAAACTGTTTTTT
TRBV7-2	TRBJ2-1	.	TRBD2	CASSLLSGGAVANEQFF	TGTGCCAGCAGCTTACTTAGCGGGGGGGCGGTTGCCAATGAGCAGTTCTTC
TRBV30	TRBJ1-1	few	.	CAWNGRQNTEAFF	TGTGCCTGGAATGGCAGGCAGAACACTGAAGCTTTCTTT
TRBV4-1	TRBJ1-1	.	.	CASSQVGLPNTEAFF	TGCGCCAGCAGCCAAGTGGGACTTCCGAACACTGAAGCTTTCTTT
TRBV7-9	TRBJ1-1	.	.	CASSLAQAGTEAFF	TGTGCCAGCAGCTTAGCGCAGGCGGGGACTGAAGCTTTCTTT
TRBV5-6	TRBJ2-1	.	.	CASSLDSYNEQFF	TGTGCCAGCAGCCTCGACAGCTACAATGAGCAGTTCTTC
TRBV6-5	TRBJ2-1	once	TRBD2	CASSRTSGGYNEQFF	TGTGCCAGCAGTCGGACTAGCGGGGGGTACAATGAGCAGTTCTTC
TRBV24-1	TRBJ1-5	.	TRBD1	CATSGTAANQPQHF	TGTGCCACCAGCGGGACAGCGGCTAATCAGCCCCAGCATTTT